The TCR beta chain described here comes from a study of OX40 agonist ivuxolimab in advanced cancers. About the study: Patients achieving partial responses numbered three: one hepatocellular carcinoma case and two cutaneous melanoma cases.

Repertoires were generated with immunoSEQ multiplex PCR, while TCRdb's copy carries only in-frame clones and drops some. The table lists about 64,000 clones, about 88% of them singletons, with 0.67% in the top ten. CDR1 is SGHRS, CDR2 YFSETQ, per germline. Trimming removed 0 bases from V and 1 base from J; junction bases left unmatched: 13. CDR3 size: 18 residues. The study, taken as a whole, reports: Undetermined was the antigen specificity of the expanded peripheral T cells.

With respect to this clone: Its target is unknown.

The source is an adult with an advanced solid tumor such as melanoma, head and neck, liver or kidney cancer. The V call is TRBV5-1, the J call TRBJ2-7, with 7 bases fitting TRBD1. The sequencing here drew on CD4+ or CD8+ T cells sorted from blood, taken in a trial of the OX40 agonist ivuxolimab. CDR3 nucleotide sequence: TGCGCCAGCAGCTTGGGAGTGATGGGGCAGGGGGTTTCCTACGAGCAGTACTTC. It is translated as CASSLGVMGQGVSYEQYF.